This T cell receptor beta chain came from a study of vaccination and CD4 T cells after COVID-19. The treatment was: roughly 10-day PBMC culture with coronavirus spike peptide pools or control peptides (ViraFEST assay). Sequence data for DNA of cultured CD4+ T cells were generated by the Oncomine TCR Beta short-read assay. TCRdb re-analysed the PCR reads in MiXCR, keeping a single row per CDR3 protein. Among about 13,000 distinct CDR3 sequences listed, about 51% were seen once. This clonotype appeared a few times. The antigen is not known. The source is a human donor who had recovered from COVID-19. The material sequenced was CD4+ T cells from blood, cultured in vitro.

CDR3 loop: CASSGGTSGSNEQFF. The CDR3 bases are TGTGCCAGCAGTGGGGGGACTAGCGGGAGCAATGAGCAGTTCTTC. V usage is TRBV2 and J usage is TRBJ2-1; 14 nucleotides agree with TRBD2. There are 15 residues in the CDR3. Germline V CDR1 and CDR2: SNHLY, FYNNEI. Unmatched junction bases numbered 2, after V lost 4 bases and J lost 6 bases.